What follows is one TCR beta chain and its context. This clone was recorded many times. Its binding antigen is unknown. No much larger clonotype is one base removed from it; base qualities were not supplied. The trial excluded patients who had a history of autoimmune disease or were on systemic immunosuppression. Peripheral blood for TCR sequencing was drawn from every dose cohort at baseline, at cycle 4 day 1 and at cycle 7 day 1. The samples were drawn from a first-in-human, open-label, multicenter phase I dose-escalation trial of ivuxolimab. Adults with locally advanced or metastatic melanoma, renal cell, hepatocellular, or head and neck squamous cell carcinoma were enrolled in the trial. Before TCR sequencing, CD4+ and CD8+ T cells were separately sorted from peripheral blood. The source of the sample is a study of OX40 agonist ivuxolimab in advanced cancers. The study in broad terms: Ivuxolimab was an agonistic, fully human IgG2 monoclonal antibody directed against OX40 (CD134), a costimulatory receptor. Intravenous ivuxolimab was administered to patients every 2 weeks at six dose levels: 0.01, 0.1, 0.3, 1.5, 3 and 10 mg/kg. Of the approximately 54 patients in dose escalation, about 20 had hepatocellular carcinoma, about 15 had melanoma, 9 had renal cell carcinoma and 9 had head and neck cancer. The dose-escalation cohort was 82.7% male with a mean age of roughly 60 years, ranging from roughly 20 to 80. Patients were allowed to have had prior anti-PD-1, anti-PD-L1 or anti-CTLA-4 therapy, and 30% to 40% of the dose-escalation patients had previously received checkpoint inhibitors. Partial responses were achieved by three dose-escalation patients, of whom one had hepatocellular carcinoma and two had cutaneous melanoma. The purpose of peripheral TCRbeta sequencing was to test whether ivuxolimab changed TCR sequence diversity and led to clonal T-cell expansion. The paper reports the monotherapy dose-escalation portion (N of about 56 patients) of the phase I ivuxolimab trial.

General findings and caveats noted by the study authors: Low levels of normalized T-cell clonal expansion were also seen in some patients who did not respond. Partial responders in the 0.1-3.0 mg/kg groups had among the lowest normalized peripheral clonal expansion, especially among CD8+ T cells. The antigen specificity of the peripheral T cells that underwent clonal expansion was not determined. On average, CD8+ T cells showed more expanded clones than CD4+ T cells after ivuxolimab. At doses of 0.1 to 3.0 mg/kg, clonal expansion of both CD4+ and CD8+ T cells in blood was seen between baseline and week 6.

For sequencing of the TCRbeta CDR3 region, genomic DNA was extracted from the sorted cells. The immunoSEQ Assay was used to sequence the TCRbeta CDR3 regions. TCRdb mirrors the immuneACCESS table, restricted to in-frame sequences. Some clones are absent from its copies; in checked studies, under half trace to an unresolved V gene, and the reason for the others is unknown. The sample contains about 68,000 clones, roughly 84% of them found a single time. Of the sample, approximately 0.68% falls within the top ten clones. In the germline V gene (reference sequence), CDR1 corresponds to SEHNR and CDR2 to FQNEAQ. The CDR3 sequence holds 15 residues, the cysteine and phenylalanine included. The entry retains the CDR3 DNA only, 45 bases that are in frame from base 1. Between the V and J ends, shortened by 5 bases and 1 base respectively, the junction contains 14 bases.

This sequence uses TRBV7-9 and TRBJ1-1; the D gene cannot be named for sure. The receptor was derived from an adult with an advanced solid tumor such as melanoma, head and neck, liver or kidney cancer. The source material was CD4+ or CD8+ T cells sorted from blood, sampled in a trial of the OX40 agonist ivuxolimab. Here is the DNA: TGTGCCAGCAGCCTCCATGTGGGCCGGAACACTGAAGCTTTCTTT. This yields the protein CASSLHVGRNTEAFF.